A single sample is the source of the 20 T cell receptor beta chains below, sequenced in a study of CD8+CD57+ T cells in acquired aplastic anemia. Patients sequenced had flow cytometry evidence of CD8+CD57+ cell expansion. Genomic DNA was employed as the template in profiling TCR beta VDJ and CDR3. MiXCR, applied by TCRdb to the reads, yields one record per CDR3 protein. The table lists about 190,000 distinct CDR3 sequences, under 55% of them singletons. The source material was sorted CD4+, CD8+, or CD8+CD57+ T cells (not recorded which) from PBMCs. The receptors originated from a human donor with aplastic anemia.

This clonotype was detected only a few times. CDR3 sequence reads: CATQVGDSYNEQFF. The CDR3 DNA reads as TGTGCCACGCAGGTAGGAGACTCCTACAATGAGCAGTTCTTC. The chain uses TRBV6-5 and TRBJ2-1; D not resolved. CDR1 and CDR2 from the germline V gene are MNHEY and SVGAGI. V lost 10 bases to trimming and J lost 0 bases, with 13 bases between them. CDR3 length equals 14 residues.

This chain uses TRBV19 with TRBJ1-3; possibly TRBD1 for D (6 bases). Per the germline V gene, CDR1 is LNHDA and CDR2 is SQIVND (reference sequence). With 5 bases removed from V and 3 bases from J, the gap between germline ends came to 11 bases. This CDR3 contains 14 residues. This chain's CDR3 is CASSSTGNGNTIYF. The CDR3 DNA reads TGTGCCAGTAGTTCGACAGGAAATGGAAACACCATATATTTT.

The chain has TRBV5-1 and TRBJ2-3; TRBD1 aligns across 9 bases. The CDR3 has 14 amino acids. V shed 0 bases and J 5 bases; nucleotides not matched to a gene: 1. Germline lookup yields CDR1 SGHRS and CDR2 YFSETQ. The CDR3 DNA sequence: TGCGCCAGCAGCTTGGAGGACAGGGGAGATACGCAGTATTTT. It translates to CASSLEDRGDTQYF.

The J gene is TRBJ1-4, the V gene TRBV25-1; D gene unclear. CDR1 and CDR2 (germline): MGHDK, SYGVNS. This CDR3 has 15 residues. V gave up 7 bases and J gave up 7 bases, with 19 bases separating them. The DNA of the CDR3 is TGTGCCAGCACCCCTGGAAGAGGTTTGGGTGAAAAACTGTTTTTT. The encoded protein is CASTPGRGLGEKLFF.

Only a few counts were recorded for this clonotype. V gene TRBV7-9 combines with J gene TRBJ2-7, with D unclear. The CDR3 totals 13 residues. CDR1 and CDR2 (germline): SEHNR, FQNEAQ (reference sequence). The V gene lost 5 bases and the J gene lost 1 base, with 9 bases spanning the gap. CDR3 sequence (DNA): TGTGCCAGCAGCACGACGGGTTCCTACGAGCAGTACTTC. As protein: CASSTTGSYEQYF.

A note on this clonotype: Germline and junction disagree at one end, which may indicate a read error. The chain combines TRBV11-1 with TRBJ2-7; 10 positions agree with TRBD1. CDR1 and CDR2 from the germline V gene are SGHAT and FQDESV (reference sequence). There are 16 residues in the CDR3. For the CDR3, the DNA is TGTGCTAGCAGCCACGGGACAGGGGACAGCTCCTACGAGCAGTACTTC. Amino acids: CASSHGTGDSSYEQYF.

The chain is built from TRBV29-1 and TRBJ2-1; D is possibly TRBD2 (5 bases). CDR1 is SQVTM and CDR2 is ANQGSEA in the germline V gene. Trimming shortened V by 3 bases and J by 10 bases, and 16 bases separated the two germline ends. This CDR3 is 13 amino acids long. CDR3 in amino acids: CSVERERSLEQFF. The CDR3 coding sequence is TGCAGCGTTGAGAGGGAGCGCTCATTGGAGCAGTTCTTC.

This clonotype showed up many times. The V and J genes are TRBV5-1 and TRBJ2-2; no clear D gene. Germline CDR1 is SGHRS and CDR2 is YFSETQ. V was pared by 4 bases and J by 3 bases, with 10 bases between. The CDR3 has 14 amino acids. The CDR3 spells CASSHGSDTGELFF. The CDR3 region has the DNA TGCGCCAGCAGCCATGGGTCCGACACCGGGGAGCTGTTTTTT. Together with reference TRBV5-1 and TRBJ2-2, the CDR3 gives the full variable domain: KAGVTQTPRYLIKTRGQQVTLSCSPISGHRSVSWYQQTPGQGLQFLFEYFSETQRNKGNFPGRFSGRQFSNSRSEMNVSTLELGDSALYLCASSHGSDTGELFFGEGSRLTVL.

Turning to this clonotype: This may be a read error: a much more frequent sequence differs by one nucleotide. This chain links TRBV5-1 with TRBJ2-7; TRBD2 matches 12 bases. CDR1 and CDR2 from the germline V gene are SGHRS and YFSETQ. This CDR3 region has 15 residues. After removal of 5 bases from V and 7 bases from J, the junction contained 10 bases not matched to a gene. The CDR3 DNA is TGCGCCAGCAGACCTGGACTAGCGGGGCTCAATGAGCAGTACTTC. This translates into CASRPGLAGLNEQYF.

This chain links TRBV20-1 with TRBJ1-5, with D perhaps matching TRBD1 (5 bases). The CDR3 is 16 amino acids. The germline V and J ends were trimmed by 3 bases and 5 bases, with 20 bases remaining between them. Germline V gives CDR1 DFQATT, CDR2 SNEGSKA (reference sequence). The CDR3 sequence: CSASLSTVLVDQPQHF. The CDR3 nucleotides are TGCAGTGCTAGCCTATCGACAGTCTTAGTCGATCAGCCCCAGCATTTT.

The chain links TRBV4-2 to TRBJ2-7; 10 bases line up with TRBD1. V dropped 4 bases and J dropped 5; count of bases not matched to a gene: 5. From germline, CDR1 is LGHNA and CDR2 YNFKEQ. This CDR3 contains 14 residues. The CDR3 loop reads CASSRTGTGDEQYF. DNA for the CDR3: TGTGCCAGCAGCCGGACCGGGACAGGGGACGAGCAGTACTTC.

This clonotype was observed a handful of times. V gene TRBV24-1 combines with J gene TRBJ1-5, with 7 bases identical to TRBD1. This CDR3 has 14 residues. Trimming cost V 7 bases and J 6 bases; bases outside gene matches: 8. Per germline, CDR1 KGHDR and CDR2 SFDVKD. CDR3 protein: CATSHGQAGQPQHF. The DNA for the CDR3 is TGTGCCACCAGCCACGGACAGGCTGGTCAGCCCCAGCATTTT.

On this clonotype: At one end, the junction sequence differs from germline, possibly due to a read error. This rearrangement joins TRBV10-3 to TRBJ2-7; D uncertain. From germline, CDR1 is ENHRY and CDR2 SYGVKD. The CDR3 extends over 13 amino acids. CDR3 bases: TGTGCCATCATGGCAGATAGCTCCTACGAGCGGTACTTC. This gives the protein CAIMADSSYERYF.

The chain combines TRBV25-1 with TRBJ1-6, with D uncertain. Per the germline V gene, CDR1 is MGHDK and CDR2 is SYGVNS. V shed 6 bases and J shed 10 bases, with 10 bases lying between them. The CDR3 is 12 amino acids. CDR3 amino acids: CASRDGRSPLHF. As DNA, the CDR3 is TGTGCCAGCAGGGACGGGCGCTCACCCCTCCACTTT.

The rearrangement joins TRBV20-1 to TRBJ2-5; 12 positions agree with TRBD2. The V gene's germline CDR1 is DFQATT and CDR2 SNEGSKA (reference sequence). The CDR3 extends over 13 amino acids. CDR3 coding DNA: TGCAGGGGGGGGACTAGCGGGCAAGAGACCCAGTACTTC. This sequence encodes CRGGTSGQETQYF.

The DNA of the CDR3 is TGTGCCATCAGTAGTGGGGGTACTGGAAACACCATATATTTT. Its translation: CAISSGGTGNTIYF. This sequence joins TRBV10-3 and TRBJ1-3, with D possibly being TRBD1 (5 bases). The ends were cut back, 5 bases at V and 2 bases at J, with 10 bases in the middle. CDR1 is ENHRY, CDR2 SYGVKD, per germline. This CDR3 contains 14 residues.

The chain is built from TRBV19 and TRBJ2-7; 7 bases are shared with TRBD2. The germline V gene has CDR1 LNHDA and CDR2 SQIVND (reference sequence). This CDR3 spans 15 amino acids. The ends lost 5 bases at V and 2 bases at J; junction bases unmatched: 9. The CDR3 spells CASSVEGGRAYEQYF. The DNA of the CDR3 is TGTGCCAGTAGTGTCGAAGGTGGGAGGGCCTACGAGCAGTACTTC.

In this sample, this clonotype turned up many times. The chain combines TRBV5-6 with TRBJ1-2, with D unresolved. Germline V lookup: CDR1 SGHDT, CDR2 YYEEEE. V dropped 4 bases and J dropped 7 bases, with 8 bases sitting between them. The CDR3 runs 11 residues. CDR3 in DNA: TGTGCCAGCAGCGAGAGTTCTGGCTACACCTTC. The encoded protein is CASSESSGYTF.

This sequence joins TRBV4-1 and TRBJ1-6, with D hard to call. Trimming took off 0 bases at V and 10 bases at J, with 16 bases between the two ends. This CDR3 region has 16 residues. CDR1 is MGHRA, CDR2 YSYEKL, per germline. CDR3 amino acids: CASSQEAGQFTSPLHF. CDR3 nucleotide sequence: TGCGCCAGCAGCCAAGAGGCCGGGCAATTCACGTCACCCCTCCACTTT.

The genes are TRBV19 and TRBJ1-2; perhaps TRBD1 as D (5 bases). From germline, CDR1 is LNHDA and CDR2 SQIVND (reference sequence). This CDR3 contains 14 residues. Trimming pared 6 bases from V and 6 bases from J, leaving 17 bases between. Here the CDR3 reads CASRGPWERHGYTF. Here the CDR3 DNA reads TGTGCCAGTAGGGGGCCCTGGGAGAGGCATGGCTACACCTTC.